The 22 T cell receptor beta chains given below trace back to one sample, sequenced in a study of regulatory T cells in long-lasting Graves disease. CDR3 regions were amplified by Arm-PCR using iRepertoire HTBI primers to build TCR beta libraries. Via MiXCR, TCRdb re-called the multiplex PCR reads, giving one row per CDR3 protein. The repertoire holds a few hundred thousand distinct CDR3 sequences, with 23% as singletons. The time point denotes: persistent/refractory GD, antithyroid drugs over 5 years with positive TRAb. The TCR library was made from RNA that had been extracted from PBMCs in TRIzol. The specimen comprised peripheral blood mononuclear cells (PBMCs), sampled when the disease was refractory, from a patient treated with antithyroid drugs. The receptors were sampled from a female donor with Graves disease.

This clonotype was seen more than once but under ten times. V gene TRBV20-1 combines with J gene TRBJ2-7; TRBD1 is a possible D gene (5 bases). The V end lost 6 bases, the J end lost 2 bases, and 11 bases lay between the germline ends. Germline values: CDR1 DFQATT, CDR2 SNEGSKA (reference sequence). This CDR3 has 12 residues. The CDR3 protein is CSAKGLTYEQYF. The CDR3 nucleotides are TGCAGTGCCAAGGGGCTCACCTACGAGCAGTACTTC.

The rearrangement joins TRBV6-2 or TRBV6-3 to TRBJ1-5; D gene ambiguous. This CDR3 has 16 residues. V was trimmed by 0 bases and J by 2 bases, leaving 11 bases between them. In germline, CDR1 is MNHEY, CDR2 SVGEGT. CDR3 DNA sequence: TGTGCCAGCAGTTACTCGACGGTCGGGGGCAATCAGCCCCAGCATTTT. Translating gives CASSYSTVGGNQPQHF.

The CDR3 sequence is CATSRDPLVTYEQYF. CDR3 nucleotide sequence: TGTGCCACCAGCAGAGATCCCCTGGTTACCTACGAGCAGTACTTC. The chain uses TRBV15 and TRBJ2-7, with D uncertain. CDR1 LNHNV and CDR2 YYDKDF come from the germline V gene (reference sequence). V was shortened by 0 bases and J by 2 bases, with 11 bases between the two germline ends. CDR3 length equals 15 residues.

This clonotype showed up just a few times. This chain connects TRBV7-6 to TRBJ2-5, with a possible D match to TRBD2 (6 bases). Deletions cut 5 bases from V and 1 base from J, with 8 bases between. The CDR3 runs 13 residues. CDR1 is SGHVS, CDR2 FNYEAQ, per germline. CDR3 sequence reads: CASSTSSQETQYF. The CDR3 coding sequence is TGTGCCAGCAGCACTAGCAGCCAAGAGACCCAGTACTTC.

V and J are TRBV6-1 and TRBJ2-7, with 10 bases matching TRBD2. Germline CDR1 is MNHNS and CDR2 is SASEGT. The CDR3 runs to 14 residues. The V and J ends lost 6 bases and 1 base, in that order; junction bases with no gene match: 3. CDR3 nucleotides: TGTGCCAGCAGCCGTAGCGGGAGGTCCTACGAGCAGTACTTC. The encoded protein is CASSRSGRSYEQYF.

For the CDR3, the DNA is TGTGCCAGCAGCCAAGGGGGCAGATATAATTCACCCCTCCACTTT. Its translation is CASSQGGRYNSPLHF. The chain links TRBV3-1 to TRBJ1-6, with a possible D match to TRBD1 (5 bases). CDR3 size: 15 residues. Trimming took 1 base from V and 4 from J, leaving 8 bases between them. Germline V gene sequence: CDR1 LGHDT, CDR2 YNNKEL (reference sequence).

The V gene is TRBV20-1, the J gene TRBJ1-5, with TRBD1 matching over 11 bases. Trimming removed 4 bases from V and 6 bases from J; junction bases left unmatched: 5. This CDR3 region has 14 residues. CDR1 and CDR2 (germline): DFQATT, SNEGSKA (reference sequence). The CDR3: CSAKRTGGFQPQHF. The CDR3, as DNA: TGCAGTGCTAAAAGGACAGGGGGCTTTCAGCCCCAGCATTTT.

There are many counts of this clonotype. V is TRBV30 and J is TRBJ2-5; a weak D match, TRBD2 (6 bases). The CDR3 contains 15 residues. Germline V gene data show CDR1 as GTSNPN and CDR2 as SVGIG (reference sequence). The V end lost 4 bases, the J end lost 3 bases, and 18 bases lay between the germline ends. CDR3 bases: TGTGCCTGGAAGGGGTTCGGGAGCTACAAAGAGACCCAGTACTTC. This encodes CAWKGFGSYKETQYF.

This clonotype was observed many times. V and J are TRBV12-3 or TRBV12-4 and TRBJ2-5; 9 bases map to TRBD2. V dropped 6 bases and J dropped 5; count of bases not matched to a gene: 7. This CDR3 has 14 residues. The CDR3 DNA reads TGTGCCAGCAGCTCCGGGACTAGCTGGGAGACCCAGTACTTC. Its protein is CASSSGTSWETQYF.

This clonotype has more than one count but fewer than ten. The chain carries TRBV29-1 and TRBJ2-1; D may match TRBD1 or TRBD2 (5 bases each). V lost 7 bases and J 7 bases, leaving 17 bases between the germline ends. The germline gives CDR1 SQVTM, CDR2 ANQGSEA. The CDR3 totals 13 residues. CDR3 in amino acids: CSAGTRLSNEQFF. Written as DNA, the CDR3 is TGCAGCGCGGGGACCCGCCTATCTAATGAGCAGTTCTTC.

This clonotype was observed at least ten times. The chain employs TRBV2 and TRBJ2-7, with D maybe TRBD1 (6 bases). The CDR3 is 14 residues long. V gave up 8 bases and J gave up 0 bases, with 14 bases separating them. CDR1 SNHLY and CDR2 FYNNEI come from the germline V gene. The CDR3 here is CASSGQISSYEQYF. The CDR3 coding sequence is TGTGCCAGCTCGGGACAAATCAGCTCCTACGAGCAGTACTTC.

This clonotype was seen only a few times. The chain has TRBV6-5 and TRBJ2-7; D gene unclear. The CDR3 totals 11 residues. Germline loops: CDR1 MNHEY, CDR2 SVGAGI. V was cut by 4 bases and J by 7 bases, with 8 bases left in between. CDR3 region: CASSSEKEQYF. The CDR3 DNA is TGTGCCAGCAGTTCGGAAAAAGAGCAGTACTTC.

The rearrangement links TRBV19 to TRBJ2-7, with D maybe TRBD1 (6 bases). The V gene lost 9 bases and the J gene lost 3 bases, with 21 bases spanning the gap. The CDR3 sequence is 15 residues long. Germline V lookup: CDR1 LNHDA, CDR2 SQIVND (reference sequence). The CDR3 reads CARRRYRDTHYEQYF. The CDR3 DNA reads as TGTGCCAGAAGACGATACCGGGACACCCACTACGAGCAGTACTTC.

This clonotype has only a few counts. The rearrangement joins TRBV30 to TRBJ1-1; TRBD1 matches 7 bases. Germline V gene sequence: CDR1 GTSNPN, CDR2 SVGIG (reference sequence). V lost 3 bases and J lost 7; bases outside the gene matches: 8. The CDR3 extends over 13 amino acids. DNA for the CDR3: TGTGCCTGGAGGCAAGGAGGGACAGATGAAGCTTTCTTT. The encoded protein is CAWRQGGTDEAFF.

The J gene is TRBJ2-7, the V gene TRBV20-1, with unresolved D. CDR1 and CDR2 (germline): DFQATT, SNEGSKA (reference sequence). CDR3 length: 16 amino acids. Trimming left V 4 bases short and J 2 bases short, with 21 bases between. CDR3: CSAKQILPLPPYEQYF. The CDR3 DNA reads as TGCAGTGCTAAACAAATTCTCCCCCTCCCCCCCTACGAGCAGTACTTC.

This rearrangement joins TRBV7-9 to TRBJ2-7; D is possibly TRBD2 (5 bases). Trimming removed 6 bases at V and 2 bases at J, with 17 bases between. In germline, CDR1 is SEHNR, CDR2 FQNEAQ (reference sequence). This CDR3 comprises 15 residues. The CDR3 region has the DNA TGTGCCAGCAGTTCAGCCCTGGCCGGGGCCTACGAGCAGTACTTC. Encoded protein: CASSSALAGAYEQYF.

This clonotype showed up just a few times. The J gene is TRBJ1-4, the V gene TRBV7-8; D is perhaps TRBD1 (5 bases). Between the trimmed V and J ends, which lost 5 bases and 3 bases, there was a span of 13 bases. The germline V gene encodes CDR1 SGHVS and CDR2 FQNEAQ. The CDR3 has 15 amino acids. For the CDR3, the DNA is TGTGCCAGCAGCCCCGACAGCAGTTCTAATGAAAAACTGTTTTTT. This gives the protein CASSPDSSSNEKLFF.

The sample holds many counts of this clonotype. V usage is TRBV9 and J usage is TRBJ2-7; D remains unclear. The CDR3 is made up of 15 amino acids. Trimming took off 0 bases at V and 2 bases at J, with 12 bases between the two ends. Germline assignment: CDR1 SGDLS and CDR2 YYNGEE. CDR3 DNA: TGTGCCAGCAGCGTAGGGGATGACATTCCCTACGAGCAGTACTTC. Its protein is CASSVGDDIPYEQYF.

This clonotype came up a few times. J is TRBJ1-5 and V is TRBV10-3, with TRBD1 matching over 8 bases. This CDR3 region has 12 residues. CDR1 is ENHRY, CDR2 SYGVKD, per germline. V gave up 6 bases and J gave up 7 bases; unmatched junction bases: 2. CDR3 in amino acids: CAISPGGQPQHF. The DNA of the CDR3 is TGTGCCATCAGCCCAGGGGGCCAGCCCCAGCATTTT.

This clonotype was detected many times. The genes are TRBV28 and TRBJ2-7; 10 bases map to TRBD1. J gave up 2 bases and V 6 bases, and 7 bases lay outside the gene matches. The CDR3 sequence is 15 residues long. The germline V gene has CDR1 MDHEN and CDR2 SYDVKM. The CDR3 region has the DNA TGTGCCAGCAGCCAACCGGGACAGGGGACCTACGAGCAGTACTTC. As protein: CASSQPGQGTYEQYF.

The genes are TRBV12-3 or TRBV12-4 and TRBJ1-4; TRBD1 is a possible D gene (6 bases). V lost 5 bases to trimming and J lost 1 base, with 14 bases between them. This CDR3 has 16 amino acids. The CDR3 bases are TGTGCCAGCAGTCCCCGGGGCAGGGGAACTAATGAAAAACTGTTTTTT. Amino acids: CASSPRGRGTNEKLFF.

The rearrangement links TRBV28 to TRBJ2-7; 7 nucleotides match TRBD1. Germline-derived CDR1 and CDR2 are MDHEN and SYDVKM. This CDR3 contains 13 residues. V trimming: 10 bases; J trimming: 6 bases; junction bases outside the gene matches: 12. The CDR3 sequence is CAIARDRAGEQYF. Here the CDR3 DNA reads TGTGCCATCGCACGAGACAGGGCTGGCGAGCAGTACTTC. Drawing the rest from reference TRBV28 and TRBJ2-7, the complete variable domain is DVKVTQSSRYLVKRTGEKVFLECVQDMDHENMFWYRQDPGLGLRLIYFSYDVKMKEKGDIPEGYSVSREKKERFSLILESASTNQTSMYLCAIARDRAGEQYFGPGTRLTVT.